Shown below are 10 T cell receptor beta chains from a single sample sequenced in a study of T cell repertoires in cytomegalovirus infection. TCRdb re-called the reads with MiXCR, one entry per CDR3 protein. Seen here are 200,000 to 250,000 distinct CDR3 sequences, 6.5% observed once, and the top ten hold around 6%. Specimen: PBMCs. The receptors stem from a human donor in good health (CMV status not recorded). Some clones in this sample may be carry-over from other donors' samples.

There are a few counts of this clonotype. This chain joins TRBV20-1 and TRBJ1-5, with no clear D. Germline V gives CDR1 DFQATT, CDR2 SNEGSKA (reference sequence). Trimming took 5 bases from V and 0 from J, leaving 11 bases between them. The CDR3 loop spans 14 amino acids. In nucleotides, the CDR3 is TGCAGTGCTCGAAGTGAGATTAGCAATCAGCCCCAGCATTTT. Its protein is CSARSEISNQPQHF.

This clonotype was counted ten times or more. This chain connects TRBV6-2 or TRBV6-3 to TRBJ2-7; no firm D call. Germline lookup yields CDR1 MNHEY and CDR2 SVGEGT. The V gene lost 2 bases and the J gene lost 2 bases, with 13 bases spanning the gap. This CDR3 region has 15 residues. The chain's CDR3 is CASSYDAQSTYEQYF. In nucleotides, the CDR3 is TGTGCCAGCAGTTACGATGCCCAAAGCACCTACGAGCAGTACTTC.

This clonotype was recorded many times. This chain joins TRBV6-2 or TRBV6-3 and TRBJ2-7; D is undetermined. Germline CDR1 and CDR2: MNHEY and SVGEGT. Trimming removed 6 bases from V and 2 bases from J, with 14 bases in between. CDR3 length: 14 residues. This CDR3 is CASSPGPTAYEQYF. The CDR3 DNA is TGTGCCAGCAGCCCCGGGCCCACCGCCTACGAGCAGTACTTC.

This clonotype has at least ten counts. CDR3 coding DNA: TGTGCCAGCAGTCGACTGAATTCTAACTATGGCTACACCTTC. This translates into CASSRLNSNYGYTF. This rearrangement joins TRBV6-5 to TRBJ1-2; D is undetermined. This CDR3 has 14 residues. CDR1 and CDR2 from the germline V gene are MNHEY and SVGAGI. The ends were cut back, 5 bases at V and 0 bases at J, with 10 bases in the middle.

This clonotype has ten or more counts. The rearrangement links TRBV14 to TRBJ2-1, with TRBD2 as a possible D gene (6 bases). V was shortened by 1 base and J by 7 bases, with 14 bases between the two germline ends. Germline assignment: CDR1 SGHDN and CDR2 FVKESK. The CDR3 contains 15 residues. DNA for the CDR3: TGTGCCAGCAGCCAAGTCCTCGGGGCGGGAAATGAGCAGTTCTTC. Protein sequence: CASSQVLGAGNEQFF.

In its sample, this clonotype was seen many times. The chain carries TRBV7-2 and TRBJ2-5; 9 bases fit TRBD2. CDR3 length equals 14 residues. Trimming at V came to 5 bases and at J to 5 bases, leaving 6 bases not matched to a gene. CDR1 SGHTA and CDR2 FQGNSA come from the germline V gene. CDR3 in amino acids: CASSKTSGRETQYF. CDR3 in DNA: TGTGCCAGCAGCAAGACTAGCGGACGGGAGACCCAGTACTTC. The entire variable domain, with the rest obtained from reference TRBV7-2 and TRBJ2-5, is as follows: GAGVSQSPSNKVTEKGKDVELRCDPISGHTALYWYRQSLGQGLEFLIYFQGNSAPDKSGLPSDRFSAERTGGSVSTLTIQRTQQEDSAVYLCASSKTSGRETQYFGPGTRLLVL.

This clonotype was observed many times. V is TRBV19 and J is TRBJ1-6, with D perhaps TRBD1 (5 bases). V lost 3 bases, J lost 0 bases, and 15 bases lay in between. CDR3 length: 18 residues. Germline V gives CDR1 LNHDA, CDR2 SQIVND (reference sequence). CDR3 sequence: CASSMEIAGSSYNSPLHF. CDR3 in DNA: TGTGCCAGTAGTATGGAAATAGCAGGGAGCTCCTATAATTCACCCCTCCACTTT.

The table lists this clonotype with many counts. The gene calls are TRBV29-1 and TRBJ2-3; 7 bases are shared with TRBD1. The V and J ends lost 7 bases and 3 bases, in that order; junction bases with no gene match: 7. This CDR3 is built from 13 residues. CDR1 SQVTM and CDR2 ANQGSEA come from the germline V gene. Here the CDR3 DNA reads TGCAGCGCAAGACAGGGAGCGACAGATACGCAGTATTTT. As protein: CSARQGATDTQYF.

This clonotype was observed many times. This chain links TRBV7-2 with TRBJ2-2; no reliable D call. The germline V gene has CDR1 SGHTA and CDR2 FQGNSA. V was clipped by 1 base and J by 8 bases, with 11 bases between them. This CDR3 has 14 residues. The CDR3 DNA reads TGTGCCAGCAGCTTAGGTTTGGCGGCGGGGGAGCTGTTTTTT. Protein sequence: CASSLGLAAGELFF.

This clonotype was observed at least ten times. V gene TRBV28 combines with J gene TRBJ1-2; TRBD1 might be the D (5 bases). The CDR3 is 14 amino acids. Trimming shortened V by 4 bases and J by 8 bases, and 17 bases separated the two germline ends. CDR1 is MDHEN and CDR2 is SYDVKM in the germline V gene. The CDR3 DNA reads TGTGCCAGCAGTTCACAAACCCGACAGAGCGGCTACACCTTC. Translated, it gives CASSSQTRQSGYTF.